This T cell receptor (beta chain) was recorded in a study of T cell responses to AZD1222 COVID-19 vaccine. The study, taken as a whole, reports: With dominance at 160-218 and 743-854, vaccine-associated CD4 TCRs spanned spike. Most donors were white British, females outnumbered males, and clonal diversity was possibly underestimated.

About this clone itself: Its specificity is unknown.

The ends were cut back, 5 bases at V and 6 bases at J, with 17 bases in the middle. The CDR3 totals 14 residues. Germline lookup yields CDR1 SGHVS and CDR2 FQNEAQ. Sequencing used immunoSEQ multiplex PCR; TCRdb keeps in-frame clones, though not all of them. In the table there are about 140,000 clones, 85% to 95% of which are singletons. This receptor was taken from an adult who received the AZD1222 COVID-19 vaccine. The V call is TRBV7-8, the J call TRBJ2-7; D is possibly TRBD2 (5 bases). Sequenced here: peripheral blood, sampled 28 days after the second AZD1222 dose. CDR3 bases: TGTGCCAGCAGCCCAGATCTAGCTACCGGCGAGCAGTACTTC. This encodes CASSPDLATGEQYF. Drawing the rest from reference TRBV7-8 and TRBJ2-7, the complete variable domain is GAGVSQSPRYKVAKRGQDVALRCDPISGHVSLFWYQQALGQGPEFLTYFQNEAQLDKSGLPSDRFFAERPEGSVSTLKIQRTQQEDSAVYLCASSPDLATGEQYFGPGTRLTVT.